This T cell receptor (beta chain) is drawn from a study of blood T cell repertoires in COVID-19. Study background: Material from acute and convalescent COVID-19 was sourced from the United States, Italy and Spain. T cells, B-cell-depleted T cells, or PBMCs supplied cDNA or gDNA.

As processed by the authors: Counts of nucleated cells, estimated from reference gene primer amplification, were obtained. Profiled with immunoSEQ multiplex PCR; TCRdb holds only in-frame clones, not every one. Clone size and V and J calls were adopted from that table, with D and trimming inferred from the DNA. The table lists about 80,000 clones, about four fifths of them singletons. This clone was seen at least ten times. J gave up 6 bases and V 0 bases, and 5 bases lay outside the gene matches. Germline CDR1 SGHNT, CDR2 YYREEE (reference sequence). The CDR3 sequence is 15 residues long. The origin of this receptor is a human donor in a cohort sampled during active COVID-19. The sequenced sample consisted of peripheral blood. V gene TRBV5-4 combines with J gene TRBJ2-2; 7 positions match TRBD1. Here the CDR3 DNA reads TGTGCCAGCAGCTTGGCCGGGACAGAGGCCGGGGAGCTGTTTTTT. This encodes CASSLAGTEAGELFF.